The source of this T cell receptor (beta chain) is a study of T cell repertoires in cytomegalovirus infection. Study-wide findings and caveats: HLA-C-restricted CMV-specific TCR beta clonotypes prevailed in the ex vivo response.

MiXCR, applied by TCRdb to the reads, yields one record per CDR3 protein. Of tens of thousands of distinct CDR3 sequences listed, approximately 22% were seen once; the top ten hold about 18%. This clonotype is medium-sized by share. Its matching antigen is unknown. This CDR3 comprises 13 residues. Trimming took off 6 bases at V and 12 bases at J, with 17 bases between the two ends. The germline CDR1 and CDR2 sequences are MNHNY and SVGAGI (reference sequence). Sequenced: PBMCs, sequenced either directly or after in vitro stimulation (not recorded which). The V call is TRBV6-6, the J call TRBJ2-2; D is tentatively TRBD1 or TRBD2 (5 bases each). This TCR was sampled from a human donor in good health (CMV status not recorded). Some clones in this sample may be carry-over from other donors' samples. The CDR3, as DNA: TGTGCCAGCAGCCGAAACCGGGACGCTCAGCTGTTTTTT. This translates into CASSRNRDAQLFF.